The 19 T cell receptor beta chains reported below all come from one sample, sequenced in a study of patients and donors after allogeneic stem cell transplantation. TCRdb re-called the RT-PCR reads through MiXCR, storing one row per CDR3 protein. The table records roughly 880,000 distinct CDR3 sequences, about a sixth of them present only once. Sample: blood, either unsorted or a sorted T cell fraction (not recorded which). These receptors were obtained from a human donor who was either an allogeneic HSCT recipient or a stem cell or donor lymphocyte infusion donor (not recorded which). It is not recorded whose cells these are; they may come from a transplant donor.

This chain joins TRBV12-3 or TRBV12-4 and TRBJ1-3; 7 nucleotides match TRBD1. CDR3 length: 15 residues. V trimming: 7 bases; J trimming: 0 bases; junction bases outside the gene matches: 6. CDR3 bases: TGTGCCAGCACCTTACAGGGGAGCTCTGGAAACACCATATATTTT. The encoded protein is CASTLQGSSGNTIYF.

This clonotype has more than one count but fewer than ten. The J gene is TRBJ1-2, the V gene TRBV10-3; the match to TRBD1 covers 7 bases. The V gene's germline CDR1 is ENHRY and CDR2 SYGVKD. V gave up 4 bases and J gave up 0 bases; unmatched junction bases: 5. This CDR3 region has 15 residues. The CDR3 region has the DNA TGTGCCATCAGTGCCGACAGGGAATCTAACTATGGCTACACCTTC. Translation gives CAISADRESNYGYTF.

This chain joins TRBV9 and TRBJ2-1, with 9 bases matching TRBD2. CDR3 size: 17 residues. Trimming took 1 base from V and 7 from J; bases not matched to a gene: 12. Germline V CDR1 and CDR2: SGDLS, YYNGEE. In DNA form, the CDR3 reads TGTGCCAGCAGCGTACGAGCGGGGGGTGCCTCGGGAAATGAGCAGTTCTTC. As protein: CASSVRAGGASGNEQFF.

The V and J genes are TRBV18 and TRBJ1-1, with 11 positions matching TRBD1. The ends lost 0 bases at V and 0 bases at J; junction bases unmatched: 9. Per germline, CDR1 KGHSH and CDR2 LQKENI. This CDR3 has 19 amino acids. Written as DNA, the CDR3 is TGTGCCAGCTCACCACCCGGACAGGGGGCGAGGGGGATGAACACTGAAGCTTTCTTT. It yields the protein CASSPPGQGARGMNTEAFF.

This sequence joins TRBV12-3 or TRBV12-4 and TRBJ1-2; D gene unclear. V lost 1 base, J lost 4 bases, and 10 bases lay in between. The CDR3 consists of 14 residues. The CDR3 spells CASSLDGVPYGYTF. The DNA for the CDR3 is TGTGCCAGCAGTTTAGACGGTGTCCCCTATGGCTACACCTTC.

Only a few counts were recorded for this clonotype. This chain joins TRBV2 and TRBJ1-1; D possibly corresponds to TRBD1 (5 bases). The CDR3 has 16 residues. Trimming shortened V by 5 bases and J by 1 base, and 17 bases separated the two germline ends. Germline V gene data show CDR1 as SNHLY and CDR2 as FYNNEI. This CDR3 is CASSTDSSGRNTEAFF. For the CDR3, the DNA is TGTGCCAGCAGTACCGACAGCTCGGGGAGGAACACTGAAGCTTTCTTT.

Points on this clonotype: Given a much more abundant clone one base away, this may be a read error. The CDR3 here is CAVSEGPLYGYTF. The CDR3 DNA reads as TGTGCCGTCAGTGAGGGGCCCCTCTATGGCTACACCTTC. The J gene is TRBJ1-2, the V gene TRBV10-3, with a possible D match to TRBD1 (5 bases). The CDR3 sequence is 13 residues long. Germline lookup yields CDR1 ENHRY and CDR2 SYGVKD.

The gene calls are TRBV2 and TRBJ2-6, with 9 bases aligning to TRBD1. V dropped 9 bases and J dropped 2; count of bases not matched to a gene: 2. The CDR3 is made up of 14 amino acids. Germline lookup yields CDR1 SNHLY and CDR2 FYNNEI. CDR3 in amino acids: CASYRGPGANVLTF. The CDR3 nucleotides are TGTGCCAGTTACAGGGGGCCTGGGGCCAACGTCCTGACTTTC.

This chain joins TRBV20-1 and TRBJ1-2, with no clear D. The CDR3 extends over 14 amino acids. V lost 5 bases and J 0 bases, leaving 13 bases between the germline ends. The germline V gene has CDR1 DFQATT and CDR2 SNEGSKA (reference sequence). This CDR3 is CSAPPDLANYGYTF. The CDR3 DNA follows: TGCAGTGCTCCCCCGGACCTAGCTAACTATGGCTACACCTTC.

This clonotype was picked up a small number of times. The CDR3 loop is CASSQDWGVQSYNEQFF. In DNA form, the CDR3 reads TGCGCCAGCAGCCAAGATTGGGGGGTACAATCCTACAATGAGCAGTTCTTC. This rearrangement joins TRBV4-3 to TRBJ2-1, with a tentative D call TRBD2 (6 bases). The V gene lost 0 bases and the J gene lost 1 base, with 13 bases spanning the gap. CDR1 and CDR2 (germline): LGHNA, YSLEER. This CDR3 is built from 17 residues.

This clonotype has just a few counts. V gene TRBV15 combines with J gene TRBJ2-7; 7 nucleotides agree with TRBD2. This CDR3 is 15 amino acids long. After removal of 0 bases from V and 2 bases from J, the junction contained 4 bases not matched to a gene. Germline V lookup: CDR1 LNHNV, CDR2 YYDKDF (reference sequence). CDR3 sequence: CATSREGRGPYEQYF. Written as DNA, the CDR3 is TGTGCCACCAGCAGAGAGGGGAGGGGTCCCTACGAGCAGTACTTC.

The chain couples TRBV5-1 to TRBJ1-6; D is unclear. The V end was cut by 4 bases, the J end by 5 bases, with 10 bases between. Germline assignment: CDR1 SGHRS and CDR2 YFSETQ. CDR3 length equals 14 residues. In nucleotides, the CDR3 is TGCGCCAGCAGCAGGCACCCCGATAATTCACCCCTCCACTTT. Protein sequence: CASSRHPDNSPLHF.

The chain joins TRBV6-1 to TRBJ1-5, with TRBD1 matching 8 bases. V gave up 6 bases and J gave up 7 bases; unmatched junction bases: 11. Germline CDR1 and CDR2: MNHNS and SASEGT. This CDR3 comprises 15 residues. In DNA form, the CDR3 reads TGTGCCAGCAGCTCCACCTCGACAGGGGAACAGCCCCAGCATTTT. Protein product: CASSSTSTGEQPQHF.

CDR3 nucleotide sequence: TGTGCCAGCAGTGAACGTCCCAACACAGATACGCAGTATTTT. It is translated as CASSERPNTDTQYF. The chain combines TRBV2 with TRBJ2-3; D is ambiguous. From germline, CDR1 is SNHLY and CDR2 FYNNEI. This CDR3 comprises 14 residues. V lost 2 bases, J lost 2 bases, and 8 bases lay in between.

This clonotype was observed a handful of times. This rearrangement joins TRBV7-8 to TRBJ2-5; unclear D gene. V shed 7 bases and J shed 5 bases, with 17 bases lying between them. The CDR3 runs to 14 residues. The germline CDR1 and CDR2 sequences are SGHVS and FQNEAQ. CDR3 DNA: TGTGCCAGCATTCCCTCGTTGGGGAAGGAGACCCAGTACTTC. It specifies CASIPSLGKETQYF.

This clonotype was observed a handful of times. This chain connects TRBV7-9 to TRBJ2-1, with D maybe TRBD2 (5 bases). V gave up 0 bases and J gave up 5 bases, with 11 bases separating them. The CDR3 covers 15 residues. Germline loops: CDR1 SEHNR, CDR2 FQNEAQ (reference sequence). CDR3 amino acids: CASSLASAVDNEQFF. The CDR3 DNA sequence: TGTGCCAGCAGCTTAGCTAGCGCGGTTGACAATGAGCAGTTCTTC.

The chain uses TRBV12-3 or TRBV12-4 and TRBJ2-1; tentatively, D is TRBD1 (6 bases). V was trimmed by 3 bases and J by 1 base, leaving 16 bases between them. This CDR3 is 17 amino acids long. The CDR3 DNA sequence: TGTGCCAGCAGTTTGTCTCCGCCGGGACAATCCTACAATGAGCAGTTCTTC. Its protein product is CASSLSPPGQSYNEQFF.

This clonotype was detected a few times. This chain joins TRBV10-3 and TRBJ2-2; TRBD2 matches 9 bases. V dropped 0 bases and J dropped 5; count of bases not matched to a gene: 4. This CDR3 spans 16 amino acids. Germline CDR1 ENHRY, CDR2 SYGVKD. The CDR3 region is CAISESREGRTGELFF. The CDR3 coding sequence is TGTGCCATCAGTGAGTCGCGGGAGGGCAGGACCGGGGAGCTGTTTTTT.

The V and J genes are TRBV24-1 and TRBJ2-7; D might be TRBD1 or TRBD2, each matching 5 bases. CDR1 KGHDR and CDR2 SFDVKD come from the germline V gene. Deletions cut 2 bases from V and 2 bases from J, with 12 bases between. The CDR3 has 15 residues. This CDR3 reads CATSDSLGRAYEQYF. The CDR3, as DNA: TGTGCCACCAGTGATTCTCTGGGACGCGCCTACGAGCAGTACTTC.